This T cell receptor (beta chain) is from a study of T cell responses to AZD1222 COVID-19 vaccine. Generated by immunoSEQ multiplex PCR, the TCRdb table keeps only in-frame clones and is missing some. This repertoire shows some 130,000 clones, 70% to 90% found once; its top ten account for under 2%. V lost 3 bases to trimming and J lost 4 bases, with 11 bases between them. This CDR3 spans 14 amino acids. Per the germline V gene, CDR1 is MDHEN and CDR2 is SYDVKM. Comments on this clone: Its antigen is not identified.

General study results and limits: White British ancestry dominated among donors, who included more females, and clonal diversity was possibly underestimated. Two AZD1222 doses significantly raised spike-specific TCR breadth and depth over controls.

The material sequenced was peripheral blood, taken on day 0 of AZD1222 vaccination. The rearrangement joins TRBV28 to TRBJ2-3; D not resolved. The TCR was taken from an adult in good health. DNA of the CDR3: TGTGCCAGCAGTTTTGACGCTAGTGCAGATACGCAGTATTTT. Residues: CASSFDASADTQYF.